Below are 28 T cell receptor beta chains sequenced from a single sample in a study of monozygotic twins with inflammatory bowel disease. TCRdb re-called the 5' RACE reads; every CDR3 protein appears as one record, without DNA. The sample includes about 380,000 distinct CDR3 sequences. Sample: blood. The source of these receptors is a human donor with ulcerative colitis or Crohn's disease, or a healthy co-twin of an affected twin (not recorded which).

CDR3 residues: CASSLGGQGGGYEQYF. This chain links TRBV7-2 with TRBJ2-7; lacking DNA, the TRBD1 call made by TCRdb goes unchecked. This CDR3 is 16 amino acids long. The germline V gene encodes CDR1 SGHTA and CDR2 FQGNSA.

This chain uses TRBV6-5 with TRBJ2-1; TCRdb returns TRBD2, unconfirmable since there is no DNA. Germline values: CDR1 MNHEY, CDR2 SVGAGI. The CDR3 consists of 17 residues. The CDR3 loop is CASRSGLAGGLYNEQFF.

V and J are TRBV2 and TRBJ2-5; as DNA is missing, the TRBD1 call by TCRdb cannot be tested. The germline V gene encodes CDR1 SNHLY and CDR2 FYNNEI. This CDR3 spans 16 amino acids. This CDR3 is CASKLTTSAPQETQYF.

The chain combines TRBV6-2 or TRBV6-3 with TRBJ1-5; TCRdb's assignment of TRBD1 cannot be checked, as there is no DNA. CDR1 is MNHEY, CDR2 SVGEGT, per germline. The CDR3 covers 15 residues. The CDR3 region is CASSKRQGGNQPQHF.

This chain links TRBV7-8 with TRBJ1-1. This CDR3 is 14 amino acids long. The germline V gene encodes CDR1 SGHVS and CDR2 FQNEAQ. This CDR3 is CASSLLQYGTEAFF.

This sequence joins TRBV5-1 and TRBJ2-7. This CDR3 is built from 13 residues. From germline, CDR1 is SGHRS and CDR2 YFSETQ. The CDR3 protein is CASSLAGSEEQYF.

The genes are TRBV7-6 and TRBJ2-1; TCRdb's D call of TRBD1 is untestable without DNA. The CDR3 runs to 13 residues. CDR1 is SGHVS, CDR2 FNYEAQ, per germline. This CDR3 is CASSSMTGNEQFF.

V is TRBV6-2 or TRBV6-3 and J is TRBJ2-2; TCRdb's D gene call, TRBD2, goes unchecked for lack of DNA. The germline V gene encodes CDR1 MNHEY and CDR2 SVGEGT. CDR3 length: 15 amino acids. This chain's CDR3 is CASSYVGLVTGELFF.

The genes are TRBV3-1 and TRBJ2-1; TCRdb returns TRBD1, unconfirmable since there is no DNA. The CDR3 loop spans 16 amino acids. Germline V gene data show CDR1 as LGHDT and CDR2 as YNNKEL (reference sequence). CDR3 sequence reads: CASSQPRGGLWDEQFF.

The CDR3 region is CASYQGSLSYNEQFF. The chain links TRBV5-1 to TRBJ2-1; the TRBD1 assignment by TCRdb is unverifiable without DNA. CDR1 is SGHRS, CDR2 YFSETQ, per germline. CDR3 length: 15 residues.

The gene calls are TRBV5-1 and TRBJ2-3; no DNA is available, so the TRBD1 call from TCRdb remains unchecked. The CDR3 extends over 14 amino acids. From germline, CDR1 is SGHRS and CDR2 YFSETQ. The CDR3 spells CASRRQGGTDTQYF.

The genes are TRBV7-3 and TRBJ1-1; TCRdb's D gene call, TRBD1, goes unchecked for lack of DNA. CDR3 length: 15 residues. Germline values: CDR1 SGHTA, CDR2 FQGTGA. The CDR3 sequence is CASSFSSGGNTEAFF.

The rearrangement uses TRBV7-2 and TRBJ2-5; as DNA is missing, the TRBD1 call by TCRdb cannot be tested. The CDR3 has 15 residues. The germline gives CDR1 SGHTA, CDR2 FQGNSA. The CDR3 reads CASSLSGGASETQYF.

CDR3 sequence reads: CATRGPSTDTQYF. The gene calls are TRBV12-3 or TRBV12-4 and TRBJ2-3; TCRdb outputs TRBD1, but without DNA this stays unchecked. The CDR3 runs to 13 residues.

The gene calls are TRBV7-9 and TRBJ1-1; without DNA, the TCRdb call of TRBD1 cannot be checked. Germline CDR1 and CDR2: SEHNR and FQNEAQ (reference sequence). The CDR3 runs to 14 residues. CDR3 sequence: CASSLGDLSFEAFF.

The J gene is TRBJ2-1, the V gene TRBV20-1; checking the TCRdb D call of TRBD2 is not possible without DNA. This CDR3 region has 14 residues. From germline, CDR1 is DFQATT and CDR2 SNEGSKA (reference sequence). CDR3 in amino acids: CSARDGRGGNEQFF.

V usage is TRBV5-1 and J usage is TRBJ2-2. CDR3 size: 14 residues. Germline V gene lookup returns CDR1 SGHRS and CDR2 YFSETQ. The CDR3 region is CASSLGPSAGELFF.

The CDR3 sequence is CASSPIGTGYHEQYF. The chain couples TRBV18 to TRBJ2-7; with no DNA, the TCRdb D assignment of TRBD1 cannot be verified. CDR1 KGHSH and CDR2 LQKENI come from the germline V gene. There are 15 residues in the CDR3.

The J gene is TRBJ2-3, the V gene TRBV7-2; TCRdb designates TRBD1, a call that cannot be tested without DNA. This CDR3 has 16 amino acids. Germline V gene lookup returns CDR1 SGHTA and CDR2 FQGNSA. The CDR3 protein is CASSLTYRVSTDTQYF. The full variable domain, its missing parts supplied by reference TRBV7-2 and TRBJ2-3, is GAGVSQSPSNKVTEKGKDVELRCDPISGHTALYWYRQSLGQGLEFLIYFQGNSAPDKSGLPSDRFSAERTGGSVSTLTIQRTQQEDSAVYLCASSLTYRVSTDTQYFGPGTRLTVL.

V and J are TRBV4-1 and TRBJ2-1. The CDR3 is made up of 16 amino acids. Per germline, CDR1 MGHRA and CDR2 YSYEKL. The CDR3 loop is CASSQDGSSSYNEQFF.

The rearrangement joins TRBV7-2 to TRBJ2-1; TCRdb's assignment of TRBD1 cannot be checked, as there is no DNA. Germline V gene sequence: CDR1 SGHTA, CDR2 FQGNSA. The length of the CDR3 is 13 residues. CDR3: CASSERDGTKQFF. Together with reference TRBV7-2 and TRBJ2-1, the CDR3 gives the full variable domain: GAGVSQSPSNKVTEKGKDVELRCDPISGHTALYWYRQSLGQGLEFLIYFQGNSAPDKSGLPSDRFSAERTGGSVSTLTIQRTQQEDSAVYLCASSERDGTKQFFGPGTRLTVL.

The rearrangement links TRBV29-1 to TRBJ2-4; as DNA is missing, the TRBD1 call by TCRdb cannot be tested. From germline, CDR1 is SQVTM and CDR2 ANQGSEA. The CDR3 extends over 12 amino acids. The chain's CDR3 is CSTGLAENMQYF.

The rearrangement uses TRBV7-8 and TRBJ1-1; without DNA, the TCRdb call of TRBD1 cannot be checked. This CDR3 has 14 residues. Germline CDR1 reads SGHVS; CDR2 reads FQNEAQ. The CDR3 reads CASSLNRDPTEAFF.

This chain uses TRBV7-3 with TRBJ2-1. This CDR3 comprises 16 residues. Looked up from germline, CDR1 is SGHTA and CDR2 is FQGTGA. This chain's CDR3 is CASSLTGGTSYNEQFF. Looking up the rest from reference TRBV7-3 and TRBJ2-1 gives the full variable domain: GAGVSQTPSNKVTEKGKYVELRCDPISGHTALYWYRQSLGQGPEFLIYFQGTGAADDSGLPNDRFFAVRPEGSVSTLKIQRTERGDSAVYLCASSLTGGTSYNEQFFGPGTRLTVL.

The chain uses TRBV4-1 and TRBJ2-3. Germline CDR1 is MGHRA and CDR2 is YSYEKL. This CDR3 spans 14 amino acids. This CDR3 reads CASSQGLFTDTQYF.

CDR3 sequence reads: CASSPLSARPNNEQFF. This chain connects TRBV18 to TRBJ2-1. The germline gives CDR1 KGHSH, CDR2 LQKENI. The CDR3 runs to 16 residues.

V gene TRBV18 combines with J gene TRBJ2-3; TCRdb proposes TRBD1, but this gene call is untestable without DNA. The germline CDR1 and CDR2 sequences are KGHSH and LQKENI. The length of the CDR3 is 13 residues. This CDR3 is CASSQGVTDTQYF.

The J gene is TRBJ2-2, the V gene TRBV7-9; TCRdb indicates TRBD1, and absent DNA this call remains unverified. CDR1 and CDR2 from the germline V gene are SEHNR and FQNEAQ (reference sequence). The CDR3 totals 13 residues. This chain's CDR3 is CASLPQATGELFF.